A single sample is the source of the 27 T cell receptor beta chains below, sequenced in a study of long-term antiretroviral therapy in people with HIV. At survey level, the immunoSEQ assay was run in its v3.0 version. Clones were read by immunoSEQ multiplex PCR, and TCRdb kept only the in-frame ones, dropping some. The repertoire holds 7,500 to 10,000 clones, with about 81% as singletons. The sequencing here drew on unsorted PBMCs, taken 0.7 years after starting antiretroviral therapy. These receptors came from a man aged 35 to 55 with HIV.

The J gene is TRBJ2-7, the V gene TRBV21-1; TRBD2 reflects the table's D call only, with no check against the DNA. TRBV21-1 is a pseudogene locus. The CDR3 contains 17 residues. CDR3 region: CATPGLWTRSGSYEQYF. Here the CDR3 DNA reads TGTGCCACCCCGGGACTCTGGACTAGGTCGGGATCCTACGAGCAGTACTTC.

The V and J genes are TRBV4-2 and TRBJ2-7; TRBD2 agrees at 8 bases. The CDR3 is made up of 11 amino acids. The ends lost 4 bases at V and 7 bases at J; junction bases unmatched: 0. CDR1 is LGHNA, CDR2 YNFKEQ, per germline. The CDR3 loop is CASSRGGEQYF. The CDR3 DNA reads as TGTGCCAGCAGCCGCGGGGGGGAGCAGTACTTC.

J is TRBJ1-2 and V is TRBV5-1, with D perhaps matching TRBD1 (5 bases). The CDR3 has 14 amino acids. Germline CDR1 SGHRS, CDR2 YFSETQ. Trimming removed 2 bases at V and 6 bases at J, with 14 bases between. The CDR3 loop is CASSFGQGKDGYTF. The CDR3 coding sequence is TGCGCCAGCAGCTTTGGCCAGGGAAAGGATGGCTACACCTTC.

The chain is built from TRBV5-1 and TRBJ2-2; tentatively, D is TRBD1 or TRBD2 (6 bases each). Germline V gene lookup returns CDR1 SGHRS and CDR2 YFSETQ. The CDR3 loop spans 16 amino acids. Trimming removed 4 bases from V and 1 base from J, with 14 bases in between. CDR3 coding DNA: TGCGCCAGCAGCCCGGAGGGACACCGGAACACCGGGGAGCTGTTTTTT. It specifies CASSPEGHRNTGELFF.

This clone was detected once. The rearrangement joins TRBV18 to TRBJ2-6; D might be TRBD2 (6 bases). CDR3 size: 18 residues. CDR1 and CDR2 from the germline V gene are KGHSH and LQKENI. V lost 1 base to trimming and J lost 0 bases, with 13 bases between them. CDR3 nucleotide sequence: TGTGCCAGCTCACCACGATTGGGAGGAACCTCTGGGGCCAACGTCCTGACTTTC. This sequence encodes CASSPRLGGTSGANVLTF. Filled out from reference TRBV18 and TRBJ2-6, the complete variable domain reads NAGVMQNPRHLVRRRGQEARLRCSPMKGHSHVYWYRQLPEEGLKFMVYLQKENIIDESGMPKERFSAEFPKEGPSILRIQQVVRGDSAAYFCASSPRLGGTSGANVLTFGAGSRLTVL.

V is TRBV7-3 and J is TRBJ2-1, with 11 bases aligning to TRBD2. Germline CDR1 is SGHTA and CDR2 is FQGTGA. V was clipped by 0 bases and J by 1 base; unmatched bases: 20. The CDR3 covers 23 residues. Written as DNA, the CDR3 is TGTGCCAGCAGCTTAACCCCCCGTGGCACTAGCGGGAGTCCGAAGGGGTCCTACAATGAGCAGTTCTTC. Translating gives CASSLTPRGTSGSPKGSYNEQFF.

This sequence joins TRBV30 and TRBJ1-2; TRBD1 matches 9 bases. CDR1 and CDR2 (germline): GTSNPN, SVGIG (reference sequence). The CDR3 runs 15 residues. Trimming cost V 7 bases and J 4 bases; bases outside gene matches: 13. CDR3 amino acids: CALTSGTGTFYGYTF. The CDR3 DNA is TGTGCCTTAACGTCCGGGACAGGGACCTTCTATGGCTACACCTTC. Complete variable domain (other parts from reference TRBV30 and TRBJ1-2): SQTIHQWPATLVQPVGSPLSLECTVEGTSNPNLYWYRQAAGRGLQLLFYSVGIGQISSEVPQNLSASRPQDRQFILSSKKLLLSDSGFYLCALTSGTGTFYGYTFGSGTRLTVV.

With regard to this clone: At the DNA level, this CDR3 is encoded by other sequences in the same sample as well. The chain has TRBV9 and TRBJ2-1; 11 bases align to TRBD2. Per the germline V gene, CDR1 is SGDLS and CDR2 is YYNGEE. Unmatched junction bases numbered 2, after V lost 2 bases and J lost 1 base. This CDR3 contains 16 residues. The CDR3 spells CASSVVAGGSYNEQFF. Written as DNA, the CDR3 is TGTGCCAGCAGCGTGGTAGCGGGAGGGTCCTACAATGAGCAGTTCTTC.

The chain has TRBV6-5 and TRBJ2-7; 12 bases align to TRBD2. Germline CDR1 MNHEY, CDR2 SVGAGI. V shed 5 bases and J 1 base; nucleotides not matched to a gene: 3. The CDR3 runs 15 residues. The CDR3 nucleotides read TGTGCCAGCAGTGCTAGCGGGAGGGTATCCTACGAGCAGTACTTC. It encodes CASSASGRVSYEQYF.

The gene calls are TRBV14 and TRBJ1-1, with D possibly matching TRBD1 (5 bases). Deletions cut 5 bases from V and 5 bases from J, with 12 bases between. The germline V gene encodes CDR1 SGHDN and CDR2 FVKESK. The CDR3 covers 13 residues. CDR3 in amino acids: CASSLSWGTEAFF. The DNA of the CDR3 is TGTGCCAGCAGCTTGAGTTGGGGGACTGAAGCTTTCTTT.

In this sample, this clone turned up once. V gene TRBV13 combines with J gene TRBJ1-1, with 9 bases matching TRBD1. Unmatched junction bases numbered 2, after V lost 0 bases and J lost 3 bases. Germline lookup yields CDR1 PRHDT and CDR2 FYEKMQ (reference sequence). The CDR3 has 15 amino acids. Written as DNA, the CDR3 is TGTGCCAGCAGCTTAGGGGGACAGGGTGACACTGAAGCTTTCTTT. Its translation is CASSLGGQGDTEAFF. Looking up the rest from reference TRBV13 and TRBJ1-1 gives the full variable domain: AAGVIQSPRHLIKEKRETATLKCYPIPRHDTVYWYQQGPGQDPQFLISFYEKMQSDKGSIPDRFSAQQFSDYHSELNMSSLELGDSALYFCASSLGGQGDTEAFFGQGTRLTVV.

V usage is TRBV28 and J usage is TRBJ1-5; 8 bases are a match to TRBD1. Per the germline V gene, CDR1 is MDHEN and CDR2 is SYDVKM. J gave up 4 bases and V 5 bases, and 10 bases lay outside the gene matches. The CDR3 sequence is 16 residues long. For the CDR3, the DNA is TGTGCCAGCAGTCATTCACCCCGACAGGGGAATCAGCCCCAGCATTTT. Translated: CASSHSPRQGNQPQHF.

The chain recombines TRBV5-8 with TRBJ2-7; D is uncertain. CDR3 length: 10 amino acids. Trimming removed 5 bases at V and 3 bases at J, with 3 bases between. From germline, CDR1 is SGHTS and CDR2 YDEGEE. The CDR3 nucleotides read TGTGCCAGCAGACACTACGAGCAGTACTTC. The encoded protein is CASRHYEQYF.

This chain connects TRBV15 to TRBJ2-3; no clear D. The CDR3 runs 16 residues. CDR1 is LNHNV, CDR2 YYDKDF, per germline (reference sequence). The V and J ends lost 1 base and 2 bases respectively, with 13 bases between them. The CDR3 nucleotides are TGTGCCACCAGCAGAGTGAATAGTGGATACACAGATACGCAGTATTTT. Translated, it gives CATSRVNSGYTDTQYF.

The genes are TRBV5-4 and TRBJ2-7, with 10 bases identical to TRBD2. The germline V gene has CDR1 SGHNT and CDR2 YYREEE (reference sequence). This CDR3 contains 16 residues. V lost 3 bases, J lost 3 bases, and 9 bases stayed unmatched. DNA of the CDR3: TGTGCCAGCAGCTCTCCAGGACTAGCGGTCAACTACGAGCAGTACTTC. Its protein product is CASSSPGLAVNYEQYF.

The chain is built from TRBV27 and TRBJ2-1; 7 nucleotides match TRBD2. The junction had 16 bases not matched to a gene; V was cut back by 6 bases and J by 5 bases. Germline loops: CDR1 MNHEY, CDR2 SMNVEV (reference sequence). This CDR3 contains 17 residues. The CDR3 sequence is CASSARPVGGIHNEQFF. In DNA form, the CDR3 reads TGTGCCAGCAGCGCTCGCCCCGTGGGAGGGATCCACAATGAGCAGTTCTTC.

In DNA form, the CDR3 reads TGTGCCAGCAGCGTTCAGGTGAACACTGAAGCTTTCTTT. Protein: CASSVQVNTEAFF. This chain connects TRBV9 to TRBJ1-1; D is unresolved. Germline V CDR1 and CDR2: SGDLS, YYNGEE. The CDR3 covers 13 residues. The V end lost 2 bases, the J end lost 0 bases, and 5 bases lay between the germline ends. The full variable domain, rest sourced from reference TRBV9 and TRBJ1-1, is DSGVTQTPKHLITATGQRVTLRCSPRSGDLSVYWYQQSLDQGLQFLIQYYNGEERAKGNILERFSAQQFPDLHSELNLSSLELGDSALYFCASSVQVNTEAFFGQGTRLTVV.

The chain carries TRBV11-2 and TRBJ2-7; D unclear. V was clipped by 5 bases and J by 8 bases, with 16 bases between them. CDR1 and CDR2 (germline): SGHAT, FQNNGV. The CDR3 contains 13 residues. CDR3 protein: CASSLVSYPQQYF. CDR3 sequence (DNA): TGTGCCAGCAGCCTGGTCAGCTACCCCCAGCAGTACTTC. Full variable domain (remainder filled in from reference TRBV11-2 and TRBJ2-7): EAGVAQSPRYKIIEKRQSVAFWCNPISGHATLYWYQQILGQGPKLLIQFQNNGVVDDSQLPKDRFSAERLKGVDSTLKIQPAKLEDSAVYLCASSLVSYPQQYFGPGTRLTVT.

The gene calls are TRBV5-4 and TRBJ2-1, with 11 bases aligning to TRBD2. This CDR3 region has 15 residues. With 2 bases clipped from V and 6 bases from J, the junction kept 4 bases outside the gene matches. Per germline, CDR1 SGHNT and CDR2 YYREEE (reference sequence). The CDR3 sequence is CASSLTGTSGNEQFF. As DNA, the CDR3 is TGTGCCAGCAGCTTAACCGGGACTAGCGGCAATGAGCAGTTCTTC.

As to this clone: At one boundary the junction diverges from the germline segment, which might be a read error. This rearrangement joins TRBV6-6 to TRBJ2-7; 10 positions match TRBD2. This CDR3 is 13 amino acids long. In germline, CDR1 is MNHNY, CDR2 SVGAGI (reference sequence). The CDR3 sequence is CASTEIAGGRTTF. CDR3 nucleotides: TGTGCCAGCACTGAAATAGCGGGAGGACGGACGACATTC.

This clone was seen a single time. The chain combines TRBV2 with TRBJ2-7; D is uncertain. Germline CDR1 SNHLY, CDR2 FYNNEI. The length of the CDR3 is 11 residues. V shed 4 bases and J shed 7 bases, with 8 bases lying between them. The CDR3 coding sequence is TGTGCCAGCAGTGGGGGATGGGAGCAGTACTTC. Residues: CASSGGWEQYF.

This clone appeared once. The chain uses TRBV27 and TRBJ2-3; no reliable D call. Germline V lookup: CDR1 MNHEY, CDR2 SMNVEV (reference sequence). The V gene lost 4 bases and the J gene lost 3 bases, with 17 bases spanning the gap. The CDR3 is made up of 16 amino acids. Here the CDR3 reads CASSSNWALTTDTQYF. Here the CDR3 DNA reads TGTGCCAGCAGTTCCAACTGGGCCCTCACAACAGATACGCAGTATTTT.

This clone turned up a few times. The sample holds other DNA sequences that translate to the same CDR3. The chain joins TRBV7-9 to TRBJ2-7; D is undetermined. V lost 5 bases and J lost 0, with 2 bases in between. This CDR3 is 11 amino acids long. Germline V gene sequence: CDR1 SEHNR, CDR2 FQNEAQ (reference sequence). CDR3 sequence (DNA): TGTGCCAGCAGCCTCTCCTACGAGCAGTACTTC. Its protein product is CASSLSYEQYF.

The gene calls are TRBV29-1 and TRBJ2-3; no clear D gene. Germline V CDR1 and CDR2: SQVTM, ANQGSEA. This CDR3 contains 14 residues. Trimming removed 6 bases from V and 2 bases from J, with 15 bases in between. The CDR3 DNA sequence: TGCAGCGTCCTGGGCGGAGTCGACACAGATACGCAGTATTTT. Translating gives CSVLGGVDTDTQYF.

This chain joins TRBV12-5 and TRBJ1-1; D remains ambiguous. The V and J ends lost 2 bases and 7 bases respectively, with 8 bases between them. Germline assignment: CDR1 LGHNT and CDR2 FRNRAP. The CDR3 runs 12 residues. Here the CDR3 reads CASGLLADEAFF. Written as DNA, the CDR3 is TGTGCTAGTGGTTTGCTAGCGGATGAAGCTTTCTTT. Looking up the rest from reference TRBV12-5 and TRBJ1-1 gives the full variable domain: DARVTQTPRHKVTEMGQEVTMRCQPILGHNTVFWYRQTMMQGLELLAYFRNRAPLDDSGMPKDRFSAEMPDATLATLKIQPSEPRDSAVYFCASGLLADEAFFGQGTRLTVV.

The chain has TRBV19 and TRBJ1-5; D is perhaps TRBD1 (6 bases). Per the germline V gene, CDR1 is LNHDA and CDR2 is SQIVND (reference sequence). The V and J ends lost 1 base and 4 bases respectively, with 11 bases between them. There are 15 residues in the CDR3. CDR3 DNA sequence: TGTGCCAGTAGTATAGGACGGGGGCCGAATCAGCCCCAGCATTTT. Translation gives CASSIGRGPNQPQHF.

This clone was detected once. The chain recombines TRBV28 with TRBJ2-4; 10 bases are a match to TRBD2. The CDR3 extends over 15 amino acids. The germline gives CDR1 MDHEN, CDR2 SYDVKM. J was trimmed by 4 bases and V by 6 bases; bases with no gene match: 6. The CDR3 coding sequence is TGTGCCAGCAGAACTAGCGGGGTCAATAAAAACATTCAGTACTTC. Its translation: CASRTSGVNKNIQYF.